This TCR beta chain is drawn from a study of Ad26.COV2.S vaccination and SARS-CoV-2 variants (dated by TCRdb to the early 2020s). Background for the entire study: Donors in the vaccine arm were drawn from COV1001, a phase I-IIa trial of Ad26.COV2.S in healthy adults that was multicentre, randomized, double-blind and placebo-controlled. Blinding of investigators to trial group allocation was maintained during experiments and outcome assessment. A total of 32 samples were included in the TCR-sequenced set, comprising some 20 Ad26.COV2.S vaccine recipients, 5 placebo recipients and 8 SARS-CoV-2 convalescent individuals. Ad26.COV2.S was administered intramuscularly at a dose of 5x10^10 or 1x10^11 viral particles, either as one shot or as two shots given 56 days apart. TCRbeta repertoire sequencing served as the tool for gauging how specific and how broad the SARS-CoV-2-reactive T cell receptors were following Ad26.COV2.S vaccination. Trial participants were randomized into five groups of five, in which low-dose or high-dose Ad26.COV2.S was given once or twice, or placebo was given on both occasions.

General findings and caveats noted by the study authors: The study was not powered for comparison of responses between vaccine doses or regimens. The authors noted that the TCR breadth and depth analyses may have underestimated total T cell responses. Vaccine and placebo recipients had similar non-spike TCR breadth, a finding consistent with the vaccine containing only spike. Ad26.COV2.S recipients had higher spike-specific TCR breadth than placebo recipients (P = 0.0014). After vaccination, spike-specific CD8+ and CD4+ T cell responses were reported to show substantial breadth.

This clone was counted a few times. No antigen is known for it. The record has no base qualities; no much larger clone is one base away. The meaning of the sample's treatment or condition label: over 15 received Ad26.COV2.S at low or high dose, single or two shots; 5 received placebo; per-sample allocation not given. For vaccine and placebo recipients, repertoires were sequenced using samples collected on day 63 after the first injection. Between 29 July and 7 August 2020, Cohort 1b enrolled 20 to 30 adults aged 18-55 years at one site in Boston, USA. As a vaccine, Ad26.COV2.S was a replication-incompetent adenovirus type 26 vector that expressed a prefusion-stabilized SARS-CoV-2 spike protein derived from the original Wuhan strain. Its CDR3 holds 12 amino acids, cysteine through phenylalanine. Only the CDR3 part of the read is kept: 36 bases, read in frame from the first base. In the germline V gene, CDR1 corresponds to SGHAT and CDR2 to FQNNGV. V is trimmed back by 4 bases and J by 5 bases, and the junction contains 1 base that no gene match accounts for.

The immunoSEQ Assay was used to sequence TCRbeta CDR3 regions. After extraction, genomic DNA underwent amplification by bias-controlled multiplex PCR, followed by high-throughput sequencing. Per the source publication's procedure: To quantify the absolute abundance of each unique TCRbeta CDR3 region, sequences were collapsed and filtered. T cell fraction was estimated by normalizing TCRbeta template counts to usable DNA, which was measured by amplifying reference genes present in all nucleated cells. Repertoire TCRs were annotated as SARS-CoV-2-specific by exact matching of V gene, CDR3 amino acid sequence and J gene to a known reactive TCR set. The reference SARS-CoV-2 TCR set was obtained from MIRA and was filtered for enrichment in COVID-19-positive ImmuneCODE repertoires, whereby public or cross-reactive TCRs were removed. Based on the MIRA antigens, annotated TCRs were further analysed at the level of specific ORF or position within ORF. Depth was the summed frequency of annotated unique rearrangements, while breadth was defined as annotated unique rearrangements over total unique productive rearrangements. Group comparisons of TCR breadth used two-sided Wilcoxon rank-sum tests. TCRdb provides this immuneACCESS table in a form limited to in-frame rearrangements. Some clones are lacking; in checked studies, under half of them reflect an unresolved V gene, and why the rest are absent is not known. From that table come the V and J calls and clone size; the DNA was used to work out D and trimming. The sample table holds about 680,000 clones, of which 89% were seen once. The ten biggest clones cover about 1.5% of the sample.

This clonotype originated in a person between 18 and 60 years old who received the Ad26.COV2.S COVID-19 vaccine or a placebo. The material sequenced was peripheral blood, taken in a trial of Ad26.COV2.S vaccine versus placebo. This sequence uses TRBV11-2 and TRBJ2-5, with 7 bases in between that match TRBD2. The CDR3 is CASSSGGETQYF. Here is the DNA: TGTGCCAGCAGCTCCGGGGGGGAGACCCAGTACTTC. The full variable domain, completed from the reference TRBV11-2 and TRBJ2-5 proteins outside the CDR3, reads EAGVAQSPRYKIIEKRQSVAFWCNPISGHATLYWYQQILGQGPKLLIQFQNNGVVDDSQLPKDRFSAERLKGVDSTLKIQPAKLEDSAVYLCASSSGGETQYFGPGTRLLVL.